This T cell receptor beta chain was sequenced in a study of a mutant IDH1 vaccine in newly diagnosed glioma. Overall study context: Earlier therapy was either radiotherapy, temozolomide, or both, and most got both.

As regards this clone: No antigen is known for it.

V shed 5 bases and J 3 bases; nucleotides not matched to a gene: 8. The V gene's germline CDR1 is SGHRS and CDR2 YFSETQ. The CDR3 consists of 16 residues. This sample's time point: week 23, last vaccination. The study gave 300 ug of mutant IDH1 20-mer peptide per vaccine dose, with topical imiquimod. The astrocytomas were IDH1-mutant, ATRX-negative, and WHO grade 3 or 4. Assay: immunoSEQ multiplex PCR; the TCRdb copy retains only in-frame clones and omits some. The repertoire has roughly 36,000 clones, 88% of them found once; the top ten carry 2% to 3%. The chain combines TRBV5-1 with TRBJ2-3, with 11 bases that match TRBD2. Here the sequenced sample was PBMCs, taken from a glioma patient whose treatment included an IDH1 peptide vaccine. The receptor was isolated from a man aged 40-49 years with glioma. The chain's CDR3 is CASREGTSGKTDTQYF. The CDR3 coding sequence is TGCGCCAGCAGAGAAGGGACTAGCGGAAAAACAGATACGCAGTATTTT.